This passage covers 26 T cell receptor beta chains from one sample sequenced in a study of tumor and adjacent non-tumor tissue in lung cancer. The library came from three nested PCR rounds adapted from ARM-PCR protocols. TCRdb re-analysed the multiplex PCR reads in MiXCR, keeping a single row per CDR3 protein. The sample records about 110,000 distinct CDR3 sequences, roughly 75% being singletons. This sample's RNA came from whole unsorted tissue. Sequenced sample: lung tumor tissue. The origin of the receptors is a woman aged 55 to 70 with non-small cell lung cancer.

This chain joins TRBV13 and TRBJ2-1, with D possibly matching TRBD2 (5 bases). The CDR3 runs to 19 residues. Trimming stripped 0 bases from V and 7 bases from J, with 25 bases between. The germline CDR1 and CDR2 sequences are PRHDT and FYEKMQ (reference sequence). The CDR3 bases are TGTGCCAGCAGCTTAGGCCTAGCAGGAGTTTTGTCAATCTCTAATGAGCAGTTCTTC. Translated: CASSLGLAGVLSISNEQFF.

Of note for this clonotype: A read error may be the cause here, since a much bigger clone is one base away. The final CDR3 position lacks the conserved phenylalanine or tryptophan, pointing to a likely read error. The chain joins TRBV10-3 to TRBJ2-2, with D maybe TRBD2 (5 bases). Trimming shortened V by 5 bases and J by 5 bases, and 12 bases separated the two germline ends. CDR1 and CDR2 from the germline V gene are ENHRY and SYGVKD. This CDR3 comprises 14 residues. DNA of the CDR3: TGTGCCATCAGTAGGACTGAAAGAACCGGGGAGCTGTTTTGT. Translating gives CAISRTERTGELFC.

This clonotype was seen a few times. The chain has TRBV11-3 and TRBJ2-5; D remains unclear. The germline V and J ends were trimmed by 8 bases and 4 bases, with 17 bases remaining between them. CDR1 is SGHNT, CDR2 YENEEA, per germline. The CDR3 sequence is 14 residues long. This CDR3 reads CASPESGVVETQYF. The CDR3, as DNA: TGTGCCAGCCCCGAAAGTGGGGTCGTAGAGACCCAGTACTTC.

Worth noting for this clonotype: The DNA is left out, because the CDR3 cannot be placed on it with certainty; the CDR3 is given as TCRdb lists it. The chain joins TRBV12-3 or TRBV12-4 to TRBJ2-7; the D segment call TRBD2 is taken from the table without a DNA check. With termini counted, the CDR3 has 16 amino acids. The CDR3 here is CASSLEWGLGSFEQCF.

Remarks on this clonotype: Being one base from a much bigger clone, this may be a read error. The V call is TRBV20-1, the J call TRBJ1-4; TRBD1 matches 7 bases. The length of the CDR3 is 13 residues. Germline V gene sequence: CDR1 DFQATT, CDR2 SNEGSKA (reference sequence). The CDR3 reads CSVRGGGNEKLFF. The CDR3 DNA follows: TGCAGTGTTAGAGGGGGCGGAAATGAAAAACTGTTTTTT.

This clonotype was counted a single time. The CDR3 end shows no conserved phenylalanine or tryptophan, and so a read error is likely. The J gene is TRBJ2-5, the V gene TRBV28; 7 bases align to TRBD2. Trimming took 8 bases from V and 5 from J; bases not matched to a gene: 11. This CDR3 has 14 residues. Germline values: CDR1 MDHEN, CDR2 SYDVKM. The DNA of the CDR3 is TGTGCCAGCGGTCCCTCCCACGGGGGGGAGACCCAGTACTCC. Protein: CASGPSHGGETQYS.

On this clonotype: This is likely a read error, given that the CDR3 carries no conserved phenylalanine or tryptophan at its end. V and J are TRBV12-3 or TRBV12-4 and TRBJ1-1; maybe TRBD1 (5 bases). There are 13 residues in the CDR3. Deletions cut 6 bases from V and 1 base from J, with 9 bases between. Here the CDR3 reads CASRCGQNTEAFC. CDR3 DNA sequence: TGTGCCAGCAGATGTGGACAGAACACTGAAGCTTTCTGT.

As to this clonotype: One junction end does not reproduce the germline sequence, and a read error may be involved. The chain employs TRBV20-1 and TRBJ2-7; D tentatively reads TRBD1 or TRBD2 (5 bases each). The CDR3 is 14 residues long. CDR1 DFQATT and CDR2 SNEGSKA come from the germline V gene (reference sequence). The CDR3 region has the DNA TGCAGTGCTAGCGGCGGGCAGGGTGTAAACGAGCAGAGCTTC. Its translation: CSASGGQGVNEQSF.

About this clonotype itself: This sequence may be a read error, since a much larger clone differs from it by one base. Here the CDR3 omits its conserved ending phenylalanine or tryptophan, so a read error is the likely source. The chain employs TRBV20-1 and TRBJ2-7, with a possible D match to TRBD2 (7 bases). V lost 2 bases and J 1 base, leaving 15 bases between the germline ends. Germline-derived CDR1 and CDR2 are DFQATT and SNEGSKA (reference sequence). CDR3 length equals 15 residues. This CDR3 is CSARPLQGGSYEQYL. The CDR3 region has the DNA TGCAGTGCTAGACCCCTACAGGGAGGGTCCTACGAGCAGTACTTA.

A remark on this clonotype: An end of the junction differs from the germline gene, which may be a read error. The chain recombines TRBV6-2 or TRBV6-3 with TRBJ2-5; TRBD2 aligns across 14 bases. Germline loops: CDR1 MNHEY, CDR2 SVGEGT. This CDR3 spans 17 amino acids. The CDR3 spells CASSTRTSGRKEETQNF. CDR3 coding DNA: TGTGCCAGCAGCACTAGGACTAGCGGGAGGAAGGAAGAGACCCAGAACTTC.

This clonotype has ten or more counts. This chain links TRBV29-1 with TRBJ1-1; 9 bases map to TRBD1. The V gene end was trimmed by 7 bases and the J gene end by 8 bases; junction bases not matched to a gene: 2. CDR1 SQVTM and CDR2 ANQGSEA come from the germline V gene. The CDR3 length is 10 residues. CDR3: CSAGTGEAFF. The DNA of the CDR3 is TGCAGCGCCGGGACAGGGGAAGCTTTCTTT. Together with reference TRBV29-1 and TRBJ1-1, the CDR3 gives the full variable domain: SAVISQKPSRDICQRGTSLTIQCQVDSQVTMMFWYRQQPGQSLTLIATANQGSEATYESGFVIDKFPISRPNLTFSTLTVSNMSPEDSSIYLCSAGTGEAFFGQGTRLTVV.

The chain carries TRBV11-2 and TRBJ2-7; D may correspond to TRBD1 or TRBD2 (5 bases each). This CDR3 contains 13 residues. From germline, CDR1 is SGHAT and CDR2 FQNNGV. The CDR3: CTSILGEKELQYF. Written as DNA, the CDR3 is TGTACAAGCATCTTAGGGGAGAAAGAGCTGCAGTACTTC. Together with reference TRBV11-2 and TRBJ2-7, the CDR3 gives the full variable domain: EAGVAQSPRYKIIEKRQSVAFWCNPISGHATLYWYQQILGQGPKLLIQFQNNGVVDDSQLPKDRFSAERLKGVDSTLKIQPAKLEDSAVYLCTSILGEKELQYFGPGTRLTVT.

This clonotype was seen a single time. The junction does not match germline at one end; this may be a read error. The chain links TRBV11-3 to TRBJ2-1; 8 bases are shared with TRBD2. The CDR3 contains 17 residues. Germline CDR1 and CDR2: SGHNT and YENEEA. The DNA for the CDR3 is TGTGCCAGCAACTTAGAGTTGACTAGCGAGAGCCACAATGAGTACTTCTTC. Its protein product is CASNLELTSESHNEYFF. Combining the CDR3 with reference TRBV11-3 and TRBJ2-1 gives the whole variable domain EAGVVQSPRYKIIEKKQPVAFWCNPISGHNTLYWYLQNLGQGPELLIRYENEEAVDDSQLPKDRFSAERLKGVDSTLKIQPAELGDSAVYLCASNLELTSESHNEYFFGPGTRLTVL.

As to this clonotype: One junction end disagrees with the germline gene, perhaps due to a read error. This rearrangement joins TRBV28 to TRBJ2-1; 9 bases line up with TRBD1. From germline, CDR1 is MDHEN and CDR2 SYDVKM. This CDR3 spans 15 amino acids. The CDR3 protein is CANRTGGMTYNEQFF. The CDR3 DNA is TGCGCCAACCGTACAGGGGGCATGACCTACAATGAGCAGTTCTTC.

This clonotype was picked up a small number of times. This chain uses TRBV18 with TRBJ1-2; TRBD1 aligns across 11 bases. V shed 6 bases, J shed 7 bases, and the junction held 10 bases outside the gene matches. Germline CDR1 is KGHSH and CDR2 is LQKENI. The CDR3 length is 15 residues. CDR3 bases: TGTGCCAGCTCTATTGGACAGGGGGCCTTCGGTGGCTACACCTTC. This translates into CASSIGQGAFGGYTF.

This clonotype occurred once. This clone may be a read error of a much larger clone one base away. This rearrangement joins TRBV10-1 to TRBJ2-7; D remains ambiguous. CDR3 length: 14 amino acids. The ends were cut back, 8 bases at V and 3 bases at J, with 17 bases in the middle. Germline CDR1 and CDR2: WNHNN and SYGVQD (reference sequence). The CDR3 loop is CASDSKAMGYEQYF. CDR3 sequence (DNA): TGCGCCAGCGACTCTAAGGCCATGGGCTACGAGCAGTACTTC.

This clonotype appeared many times. This sequence joins TRBV4-3 and TRBJ1-3, with unresolved D. V lost 0 bases, J lost 0 bases, and 12 bases lay in between. There are 17 residues in the CDR3. Germline V gives CDR1 LGHNA, CDR2 YSLEER. As DNA, the CDR3 is TGCGCCAGCAGCCAAGAGGGGTCGGGCACCTCTGGAAACACCATATATTTT. It yields the protein CASSQEGSGTSGNTIYF.

This clonotype came up once. A junction boundary mismatches the germline segment, possibly from a read error. The chain links TRBV11-3 to TRBJ2-1, with a tentative D call TRBD1 (6 bases). The CDR3 sequence is 14 residues long. Germline CDR1 reads SGHNT; CDR2 reads YENEEA. CDR3 amino acids: CDSRGHGANNEQFF. CDR3 nucleotides: TGTGACAGCAGGGGACATGGGGCCAACAATGAGCAGTTCTTC. The entire variable domain, with the rest obtained from reference TRBV11-3 and TRBJ2-1, is as follows: EAGVVQSPRYKIIEKKQPVAFWCNPISGHNTLYWYLQNLGQGPELLIRYENEEAVDDSQLPKDRFSAERLKGVDSTLKIQPAELGDSAVYLCDSRGHGANNEQFFGPGTRLTVL.

With respect to this clonotype: The conserved final phenylalanine or tryptophan is absent from the CDR3, which likely points to a read error. The DNA is left out, because the CDR3 cannot be placed on it with certainty; the CDR3 is given as TCRdb lists it. The chain uses TRBV11-1 and TRBJ1-6. Looked up from germline, CDR1 is SGHAT and CDR2 is FQDESV (reference sequence). The CDR3 is 13 amino acids in total, end residues counted. The chain's CDR3 is CASSFVAASPFHL.

Concerning this clonotype itself: The conserved phenylalanine or tryptophan normally closing the CDR3 is absent here, so this likely arose from a read error. This chain connects TRBV11-2 to TRBJ2-2; no firm D call. The length of the CDR3 is 15 residues. CDR1 SGHAT and CDR2 FQNNGV come from the germline V gene. This CDR3 is CANSLVPGSAGELFS. CDR3 DNA: TGTGCCAACAGCTTAGTTCCGGGCAGCGCCGGGGAGCTGTTTTCT.

This clonotype was found many times. The V call is TRBV4-3, the J call TRBJ1-4, with TRBD1 as a possible D gene (5 bases). V was clipped by 3 bases and J by 2 bases, with 13 bases between them. The germline CDR1 and CDR2 sequences are LGHNA and YSLEER. CDR3 length: 16 residues. The CDR3 coding sequence is TGCGCCAGCAGCCACATTTCAGGGTCTACTAATGAAAAACTGTTTTTT. It yields the protein CASSHISGSTNEKLFF.

Points on this clonotype: The junction departs from the called germline gene at one end, perhaps through a read error. The chain combines TRBV11-2 with TRBJ1-1; D remains unclear. The CDR3 spans 12 residues. The V gene's germline CDR1 is SGHAT and CDR2 FQNNGV. CDR3 in amino acids: CASSHGRIEVSF. CDR3 DNA sequence: TGTGCCAGCAGCCATGGACGGATTGAAGTTTCCTTT.

Worth noting for this clonotype: In this CDR3 the conserved last residue, phenylalanine or tryptophan, is missing, so a read error is likely. The rearrangement links TRBV20-1 to TRBJ1-1, with TRBD1 identical over 7 bases. The germline gives CDR1 DFQATT, CDR2 SNEGSKA (reference sequence). Unmatched junction bases numbered 9, after V lost 2 bases and J lost 0 bases. CDR3 length equals 16 residues. The CDR3 here is CSARRQGSLMNTEAFY. Here the CDR3 DNA reads TGCAGTGCTAGAAGACAGGGTTCTCTGATGAACACTGAAGCTTTCTAT.

This clonotype was seen repeatedly, ten times or more. CDR3 region: CASSPANSYEQYF. The CDR3 nucleotides read TGCGCCAGCAGCCCGGCTAACTCGTACGAGCAGTACTTC. The rearrangement links TRBV5-1 to TRBJ2-7, with D uncertain. CDR3 length equals 13 residues. The V and J ends lost 4 bases and 4 bases respectively, with 12 bases between them. Germline CDR1 SGHRS, CDR2 YFSETQ.

V gene TRBV11-2 combines with J gene TRBJ2-1; 9 positions agree with TRBD1. With V trimmed by 5 bases and J by 7 bases, 9 bases remained unmatched. In germline, CDR1 is SGHAT, CDR2 FQNNGV. The CDR3 totals 15 residues. The CDR3 DNA follows: TGTGCCAGCAGCCAACCGGGACAGGGCGTAAATGAGCAGTTCTTC. Amino acid sequence: CASSQPGQGVNEQFF.

Turning to this clonotype: A junction end diverges from the germline sequence, so it may reflect a read error. The chain couples TRBV28 to TRBJ1-1, with D uncertain. Germline values: CDR1 MDHEN, CDR2 SYDVKM. The CDR3 loop spans 14 amino acids. This CDR3 reads CASSLLSGNTETFF. The CDR3 bases are TGTGCCAGCAGTTTACTGAGTGGGAACACTGAAACTTTCTTT.